Presented here are 21 T cell receptor beta chains from one specimen sequenced in a study of metastatic and nonmetastatic thyroid tumors. MiXCR re-clonotyped the PCR reads for TCRdb. The data contain roughly 32,000 clones, approximately 7.4% of them seen just once; the ten biggest clones take up about two fifths. All patients were treatment-naive before thyroid surgery. Sequences were obtained from blood. The receptors stem from a female donor with papillary thyroid cancer or a benign thyroid nodule (not recorded which). Some clones in this sample may be carry-over from other donors' samples.

This clone was detected many times. The chain links TRBV6-2 or TRBV6-3 to TRBJ2-3, with D perhaps TRBD1 (5 bases). The germline V gene has CDR1 MNHEY and CDR2 SVGEGT. V gave up 6 bases and J gave up 6 bases, with 10 bases separating them. The CDR3 covers 12 residues. DNA of the CDR3: TGTGCCAGCAGCCGAACAGGCGATACGCAGTATTTT. It is translated as CASSRTGDTQYF.

The sample holds many counts of this clone. The genes are TRBV4-3 and TRBJ1-2, with a tentative D call TRBD1 (5 bases). Trimming stripped 0 bases from V and 3 bases from J, with 11 bases between. Germline V gene lookup returns CDR1 LGHNA and CDR2 YSLEER. The CDR3 totals 15 residues. The CDR3 bases are TGCGCCAGCAGCCAAGACCGCGGGGCGGACTATGGCTACACCTTC. Its protein is CASSQDRGADYGYTF.

In its sample, this clone was seen many times. This chain connects TRBV10-3 to TRBJ2-1; possibly TRBD1 or TRBD2 for D (5 bases each). The CDR3 has 15 residues. Between the trimmed V and J ends, which lost 1 base and 0 bases, there was a span of 7 bases. Germline V gives CDR1 ENHRY, CDR2 SYGVKD. CDR3 coding DNA: TGTGCCATCAGTGAGTGGGGGAGCTCCTACAATGAGCAGTTCTTC. Amino acid sequence: CAISEWGSSYNEQFF.

Worth noting for this clone: This could be a read error, since a much larger clone is one nucleotide away. The chain has TRBV11-2 and TRBJ1-1; no reliable D call. Germline CDR1 is SGHAT and CDR2 is FQNNGV. Trimming removed 5 bases at V and 4 bases at J, with 17 bases between. This CDR3 comprises 15 residues. The CDR3: CASSRTQAGGTEAFF. The CDR3 DNA follows: TGTGCCAGCAGCCGCACCCAGGCCGGCGGCACTGAAGCTTTCTTT.

V is TRBV5-6 and J is TRBJ2-6; 8 bases are shared with TRBD1. This CDR3 region has 16 residues. V dropped 3 bases and J dropped 13; count of bases not matched to a gene: 15. CDR1 and CDR2 from the germline V gene are SGHDT and YYEEEE. DNA for the CDR3: TGTGCCAGCAGCTCGCCACCCGGACAGGGTGGGTGGGTCCTGACTTTC. This gives the protein CASSSPPGQGGWVLTF.

The sample holds many counts of this clone. The rearrangement joins TRBV6-2 or TRBV6-3 to TRBJ2-1; D might be TRBD1 or TRBD2, each matching 5 bases. This CDR3 region has 14 residues. Germline loops: CDR1 MNHEY, CDR2 SVGEGT. V was pared by 9 bases and J by 0 bases, with 12 bases between. DNA for the CDR3: TGTGCCAGTAAAGGGGAGAGCTCCTACAATGAGCAGTTCTTC. Translated: CASKGESSYNEQFF.

The table lists this clone with many counts. The genes are TRBV12-3 or TRBV12-4 and TRBJ2-7; 7 bases agree with TRBD1. The CDR3 is 15 residues long. The V segment lost 3 bases and the J segment 10 bases; nucleotides outside the gene matches: 15. The CDR3 DNA reads TGTGCCAGCAGTTTTGGAAACGACAGGGTTAGTATCCAGTACTTC. Protein sequence: CASSFGNDRVSIQYF.

This clone was observed many times. This chain uses TRBV28 with TRBJ1-2, with TRBD1 matching 9 bases. J gave up 8 bases and V 6 bases, and 10 bases lay outside the gene matches. The CDR3 runs 14 residues. Looked up from germline, CDR1 is MDHEN and CDR2 is SYDVKM. In DNA, the CDR3 is TGTGCCAGCAGATCGACCGGGACAGGGTGGGGCTACACCTTC. Translating it yields CASRSTGTGWGYTF.

This clone occurred many times. The chain combines TRBV7-9 with TRBJ1-6, with a possible D match to TRBD1 (5 bases). CDR1 SEHNR and CDR2 FQNEAQ come from the germline V gene (reference sequence). V was cut by 1 base and J by 8 bases, with 15 bases left in between. The CDR3 length is 16 residues. DNA for the CDR3: TGTGCCAGCAGCTTAGGGGTTGGGAAAGGGGATTCACCCCTCCACTTT. Protein: CASSLGVGKGDSPLHF. Supplemented by reference TRBV7-9 and TRBJ1-6, the full variable domain reads DTGVSQNPRHKITKRGQNVTFRCDPISEHNRLYWYRQTLGQGPEFLTYFQNEAQLEKSRLLSDRFSAERPKGSFSTLEIQRTEQGDSAMYLCASSLGVGKGDSPLHFGNGTRLTVT.

This clone was seen at least ten times. The CDR3 loop reads CAISESAGTGNTIYF. The CDR3 DNA follows: TGTGCCATCAGTGAGTCGGCAGGCACTGGAAACACCATATATTTT. V and J are TRBV10-3 and TRBJ1-3; D gene uncertain. V lost 0 bases to trimming and J lost 2 bases, with 8 bases between them. The germline gives CDR1 ENHRY, CDR2 SYGVKD. This CDR3 has 15 residues.

Concerning this clone: This sequence may be a read error, since a much larger clone differs from it by one base. The chain has TRBV7-6 and TRBJ2-3, with TRBD2 as a possible D gene (6 bases). The ends were cut back, 2 bases at V and 1 base at J, with 19 bases in the middle. Germline assignment: CDR1 SGHVS and CDR2 FNYEAQ. This CDR3 is 18 amino acids long. The CDR3 sequence: CASSLRAGRAPGTDTQYF. CDR3 DNA: TGTGCCAGCAGCTTAAGGGCGGGGCGTGCCCCAGGCACAGATACGCAGTATTTT.

This clone rates as medium-sized. The chain uses TRBV28 and TRBJ2-7; 9 nucleotides match TRBD2. The CDR3 spans 15 residues. Germline trimming cut 4 bases from V and 7 bases from J; bases unmatched to any gene: 11. Germline CDR1 is MDHEN and CDR2 is SYDVKM. CDR3: CASSSPSGAHGEQYF. The CDR3 DNA is TGTGCCAGCAGTTCACCTAGCGGGGCCCACGGGGAGCAGTACTTC.

Ten or more counts support this clone. This sequence joins TRBV10-3 and TRBJ2-1; the match to TRBD2 covers 12 bases. This CDR3 has 16 amino acids. With 3 bases clipped from V and 7 bases from J, the junction kept 7 bases outside the gene matches. Germline assignment: CDR1 ENHRY and CDR2 SYGVKD. DNA of the CDR3: TGTGCCATCAGTGATCCGACTAGCGGGAGTGGGAATGAGCAGTTCTTC. Translating gives CAISDPTSGSGNEQFF.

The sample holds many counts of this clone. A much larger clone differs by one base, so this may be a read error. This chain uses TRBV27 with TRBJ2-3; tentative D call: TRBD1 (6 bases). The CDR3 spans 13 residues. Trimming took off 5 bases at V and 4 bases at J, with 10 bases between the two ends. Germline CDR1 and CDR2: MNHEY and SMNVEV (reference sequence). CDR3: CASSPNRADTQYF. CDR3 coding DNA: TGTGCCAGCAGTCCTAACAGGGCAGATACGCAGTATTTT.

This clone was found many times. The J gene is TRBJ1-5, the V gene TRBV6-5, with 7 nucleotides matching TRBD1. The CDR3 is made up of 15 amino acids. The ends lost 3 bases at V and 6 bases at J; junction bases unmatched: 8. Germline lookup yields CDR1 MNHEY and CDR2 SVGAGI. The DNA of the CDR3 is TGTGCCAGCAGTTATGAGGGGGCGGTATTTCAGCCCCAGCATTTT. Translating gives CASSYEGAVFQPQHF.

This clone occurred many times. The CDR3 bases are TGTGCCAGCAGTCCAGGCGACGGGGGGAAAGAGACCCAGTACTTC. Protein product: CASSPGDGGKETQYF. This chain connects TRBV6-2 or TRBV6-3 to TRBJ2-5; the match to TRBD2 covers 7 bases. Germline CDR1 reads MNHEY; CDR2 reads SVGEGT. The V gene end was trimmed by 5 bases and the J gene end by 3 bases; junction bases not matched to a gene: 9. The CDR3 length is 15 residues.

V is TRBV18 and J is TRBJ1-1; TRBD1 agrees at 7 bases. The ends lost 2 bases at V and 7 bases at J; junction bases unmatched: 7. Germline assignment: CDR1 KGHSH and CDR2 LQKENI. The CDR3 is 14 residues long. The CDR3, as DNA: TGTGCCAGCTCACCAAGTAGGGGGCCCTATGAAGCTTTCTTT. Amino acids: CASSPSRGPYEAFF.

The chain is built from TRBV20-1 and TRBJ2-5; 9 nucleotides match TRBD2. The CDR3 consists of 15 residues. Looked up from germline, CDR1 is DFQATT and CDR2 is SNEGSKA (reference sequence). V dropped 6 bases and J dropped 1; count of bases not matched to a gene: 9. The CDR3 region is CSAYDWREGQETQYF. DNA for the CDR3: TGCAGTGCCTATGACTGGCGGGAGGGCCAAGAGACCCAGTACTTC.

In its sample, this clone was seen many times. The chain employs TRBV6-2 or TRBV6-3 and TRBJ2-7; D is possibly TRBD1 or TRBD2 (5 bases each). V lost 5 bases and J lost 0, with 11 bases in between. The V gene's germline CDR1 is MNHEY and CDR2 SVGEGT. The CDR3 has 14 residues. Here the CDR3 DNA reads TGTGCCAGCAGTCCCGGGACCAACTCCTACGAGCAGTACTTC. This gives the protein CASSPGTNSYEQYF.

This clone was observed at least ten times. The chain combines TRBV5-4 with TRBJ1-4, with a possible D match to TRBD1 (6 bases). This CDR3 contains 15 residues. Trimming stripped 3 bases from V and 6 bases from J, with 15 bases between. Germline V gene lookup returns CDR1 SGHNT and CDR2 YYREEE (reference sequence). The CDR3 loop is CASSSNRGIDEKLFF. The CDR3 region has the DNA TGTGCCAGCAGCTCCAATAGGGGGATAGATGAAAAACTGTTTTTT.

This clone was seen repeatedly, ten times or more. This rearrangement joins TRBV20-1 to TRBJ1-4; 7 bases fit TRBD1. This CDR3 contains 13 residues. From germline, CDR1 is DFQATT and CDR2 SNEGSKA (reference sequence). Trimming cost V 6 bases and J 8 bases; bases outside gene matches: 9. In DNA form, the CDR3 reads TGCAGTGCGTCTGATAGGGGGCGCGAAAAACTGTTTTTT. Encoded protein: CSASDRGREKLFF.